This record looks at one T cell receptor (beta chain) sequence and its context. What it binds is not known. This sample is drawn from a study of shared clonotypes between healthy human individuals. Background on the study: Aged 18 to 49, the donors were two women and a few men.

With V trimmed by 5 bases and J by 5 bases, 10 bases remained unmatched. The germline V gene encodes CDR1 GTSNPN and CDR2 SVGIG (reference sequence). The CDR3 is made up of 14 amino acids. General study findings and limits: Among non-shared clonotypes, generation probabilities were lower than among those shared by all four donors.

Samples underwent the assay at deep level. Per the authors' pipeline: Junction-only sequences produced by ImmunoSEQ had no quality scores, so filtering differed. Libraries were prepared by immunoSEQ multiplex PCR; TCRdb keeps only in-frame clonotypes and omits some of them. The DNA gave D and trimming, while V, J and clone size come from that table. This sample has approximately 740,000 clones, with approximately 79% found just once. The sequencing input was memory CD4+ T cells sorted from blood. Subset: CD45RA-negative fraction. The rearrangement uses TRBV30 and TRBJ2-5; 8 bases agree with TRBD1. The receptor's source is a woman in her 30s in good health. In nucleotides, the CDR3 is TGTGCCTGGTTCTCGGACAGGGTAGGCGAGACCCAGTACTTC. Encoded protein: CAWFSDRVGETQYF.